This T cell receptor beta chain emerged from a study of early T cells in non-severe SARS-CoV-2 infection. Germline CDR1 reads SEHNR; CDR2 reads FQNEAQ (reference sequence). CDR3 length: 15 amino acids. V lost 1 base, J lost 4 bases, and 6 bases stayed unmatched. TCRdb itself ran the 5' RACE reads through MiXCR, one entry per CDR3 protein. There are around 61,000 distinct CDR3 sequences in the sample; around 12% occur only once, and about 3% lies in the top ten. The sample comprised whole blood. The source is an adult who was a healthcare worker with PCR-confirmed SARS-CoV-2 infection or an uninfected control (not recorded which). The V and J genes are TRBV7-9 and TRBJ2-7, with 8 bases matching TRBD1. The CDR3 DNA sequence: TGTGCCAGCAGCTTAGAGGCAGGGGGCTTATACGAGCAGTACTTC. It specifies CASSLEAGGLYEQYF.